Listed below are T cell receptor beta chains from one sample, sequenced in a study of blood T cell repertoires in COVID-19. The assay was immunoSEQ multiplex PCR, and TCRdb's table has in-frame clones only and misses some. The table includes roughly 310,000 clones, more than 90% detected once. Sequenced sample: PBMCs or T cells enriched from blood (not recorded which). These receptors were obtained from a man aged 55 to 70 who had recovered from COVID-19. CDR3s include the opening cysteine and the closing phenylalanine or tryptophan. The D gene is left open where the match is weak. For some rows the clone size is stated as once, few or many, or as a class when expanded; others skip it.

. TRBJ1-2 . 12 TRBV20-1 TGCAGTGCTAGTGCACAGGGCGTCGGCTACACCTTC CSASAQGVGYTF
. TRBJ2-1 once 14 TRBV24-1 TGTGCCACCAGTGATCGGGGGGCGCATCGTGAGCAGTTCTTC CATSDRGAHREQFF
TRBD1 TRBJ2-1 once 13 TRBV10-3 TGTGCCATCAGCGGGACAGGGTACAATGAGCAGTTCTTC CAISGTGYNEQFF
. TRBJ2-4 once 12 TRBV24-1 TGTGCCACCAGTGATGGCGGACTAATTCAGTACTTC CATSDGGLIQYF
. TRBJ2-5 . 11 TRBV28 TGTGCCAGCAGTACTAGGGAGACCCAGTACTTC CASSTRETQYF
. TRBJ1-5 . 14 TRBV2 TGTGCCAGCAGTGAAGCGCTGAGCGCGCAGCCCCAGCATTTT CASSEALSAQPQHF
TRBD2 TRBJ2-3 . 16 TRBV18 TGTGCCAGCTCACAAGGGACTAGCGTCTTTTCAGATACGCAGTATTTT CASSQGTSVFSDTQYF
. TRBJ2-1 . 15 TRBV9 TGTGCCAGCAGCATCAGAGGCAGGGGGGAGAATGAGCAGTTCTTC CASSIRGRGENEQFF
. TRBJ1-1 . 12 TRBV6-5 TGTGCCAGCATTTCGAGGAACACTGAAGCTTTCTTT CASISRNTEAFF
. TRBJ2-7 . 13 TRBV5-6 TGTGCCAGCAGCTTGGTTGGCCGCTACGAGCAGTACTTC CASSLVGRYEQYF
. TRBJ2-5 . 15 TRBV7-7 TGTGCTAGCAGCAAGGGGGACATCTACCAAGAGACCCAGTACTTC CASSKGDIYQETQYF
. TRBJ1-6 . 14 TRBV3-1/TRBV3-2 TGTGCCAGCAGCCAAGGGCGGGTTAGTTCACCCCTCCACTTT CASSQGRVSSPLHF
. TRBJ1-3 few 13 TRBV12-3/TRBV12-4 TGTGCCAGCAGTTTACGGGGTGGAAACACCATATATTTT CASSLRGGNTIYF
. TRBJ1-3 . 17 TRBV3-1/TRBV3-2 TGTGCCAGCAGCCGATACAACCAGGGTCACTCTGGAAACACCATATATTTT CASSRYNQGHSGNTIYF
TRBD2 TRBJ2-5 . 14 TRBV7-9 TGTGCCACCGGACTAGCGGGGGGGCCAGAGACCCAGTACTTC CATGLAGGPETQYF
. TRBJ2-1 . 16 TRBV3-1/TRBV3-2 TGTGCCAGCAGCCAAGATTACGCAGGGTTGTACAATGAGCAGTTCTTC CASSQDYAGLYNEQFF
. TRBJ1-5 . 15 TRBV6-5 TGTGCCACCCTCATCCGGGGAGGGGGCAATCAGCCCCAGCATTTT CATLIRGGGNQPQHF
. TRBJ1-2 . 14 TRBV10-3 TGTGCCACAGCCGGGACCCTCGGGGGCTATGGCTACACCTTC CATAGTLGGYGYTF
. TRBJ1-4 . 14 TRBV30 TGTGCCTGGAGTCCGACAGCCCTCAGGGAAAAACTGTTTTTT CAWSPTALREKLFF
. TRBJ1-6 . 12 TRBV12-3/TRBV12-4 TGTGCCAGCAGTCGGAGTAATTCACCCCTCCACTTT CASSRSNSPLHF
TRBD1 TRBJ1-1 once 15 TRBV18 TGTGCCAGCTCCGTAAGGACAGGCGACAACACTGAAGCTTTCTTT CASSVRTGDNTEAFF
TRBD2 TRBJ2-7 . 15 TRBV3-1/TRBV3-2 TGTGCCAGCAGCCCGGGACTAGCGGGAGCTTACGAGCAGTACTTC CASSPGLAGAYEQYF
. TRBJ2-2 . 19 TRBV5-4 TGTGCCAGCAGCTCTCCCCCGGGACATATTCTTACGAACACCGGGGAGCTGTTTTTT CASSSPPGHILTNTGELFF
TRBD1 TRBJ1-1 . 15 TRBV4-1 TGCGCCAGCAGCCAAGGGGACAGGGGAGAAACTGAAGCTTTCTTT CASSQGDRGETEAFF
TRBD1 TRBJ2-1 . 14 TRBV19 TGTGCCAGTAACCCGGGACAGGGGTACAATGAGCAGTTCTTC CASNPGQGYNEQFF
TRBD1 TRBJ1-2 . 14 TRBV27 TGTGCCAGTGGTCCGGACAGGGTAGTCTATGGCTACACCTTC CASGPDRVVYGYTF
. TRBJ1-2 . 13 TRBV12-3/TRBV12-4 TGTGCCAGCAGTTTCAGAGGGTCCTATGGCTACACCTTC CASSFRGSYGYTF
TRBD2 TRBJ2-3 . 13 TRBV30 TGTGCCTTTAAGCGGGGGCTCACAGATACGCAGTATTTT CAFKRGLTDTQYF
. TRBJ2-1 . 13 TRBV9 TGTGCCAGCAGCGTAGCTACCGCGGGGACGCAGTTCTTC CASSVATAGTQFF
TRBD2 TRBJ2-3 . 16 TRBV9 TGTGCCAGCAGCGGGGGGACTAGGCCACCGGCAGATACGCAGTATTTT CASSGGTRPPADTQYF
. TRBJ1-5 . 15 TRBV5-1 TGCGCCAGCAGCCCGGGCGGGGGGTTGGATCAGCCCCAGCATTTT CASSPGGGLDQPQHF
. TRBJ2-7 . 13 TRBV4-1 TGCGCCAGCAGCCCCGCCTTGAGTGGCGAGCAGTACTTC CASSPALSGEQYF
TRBD1 TRBJ2-7 . 16 TRBV5-6 TGTGCCAGCAGCTTGTTAACCGGGCAGGGGGTCTACGAGCAGTACTTC CASSLLTGQGVYEQYF
TRBD1 TRBJ1-4 . 12 TRBV5-4 TGTGCCAGCAGAACGGACAGGGGAAAACTGTTTTTT CASRTDRGKLFF
. TRBJ1-1 . 15 TRBV6-5 TGTGCCAGCAGTTACGGATGGGGCGGGAACACTGAAGCTTTCTTT CASSYGWGGNTEAFF
. TRBJ1-4 . 14 TRBV7-2 TGTGCCAGCAGCTTCCAGGGCTCTAATGAAAAACTGTTTTTT CASSFQGSNEKLFF
. TRBJ2-7 . 14 TRBV6-6 TGTGCCAGCAGTTCGCCGTGGCGGTACTACGAGCAGTACTTC CASSSPWRYYEQYF
TRBD1 TRBJ1-4 once 15 TRBV9 TGTGCCAGCAGCGCCTCCGGGACAGAAGGTGAAAAACTGTTTTTT CASSASGTEGEKLFF
. TRBJ2-7 . 16 TRBV11-2 TGTGCCAGCAGCCCCTACTTGCCTCCTAGCTCCTACGAGCAGTACTTC CASSPYLPPSSYEQYF
TRBD1 TRBJ2-6 once 16 TRBV9 TGTGCCAGCAGCGCCTCTACAGGGGGCGCGGCCAACGTCCTGACTTTC CASSASTGGAANVLTF
TRBD2 TRBJ2-3 . 13 TRBV30 TGTGCCTGGCGACTAGCGGGAACAGATACGCAGTATTTT CAWRLAGTDTQYF
TRBD2 TRBJ2-3 . 18 TRBV11-3 TGTGCCAGCAGCTTAGGTCAACTAGCGGGCTCTTTAAGAGATACGCAGTATTTT CASSLGQLAGSLRDTQYF
TRBD1 TRBJ2-7 . 16 TRBV5-1 TGCGCCAGCAGCTTGTGGGGACAGGGAAGCTCCTACGAGCAGTACTTC CASSLWGQGSSYEQYF
. TRBJ1-5 . 15 TRBV19 TGTGCCAGTAGTATTTTGGGGGCAGGCAATCAGCCCCAGCATTTT CASSILGAGNQPQHF
. TRBJ1-1 few 15 TRBV7-6 TGTGCCAGCAGCTTAGATTTCCGAGCGAACACTGAAGCTTTCTTT CASSLDFRANTEAFF
TRBD2 TRBJ2-5 . 16 TRBV9 TGTGCCAGCAGCGTAGATGGGAGGGTCTTCTGGGAGACCCAGTACTTC CASSVDGRVFWETQYF
. TRBJ2-1 . 11 TRBV10-2 TGCGCCAGCAGCCAGTACAATGAGCAGTTCTTC CASSQYNEQFF